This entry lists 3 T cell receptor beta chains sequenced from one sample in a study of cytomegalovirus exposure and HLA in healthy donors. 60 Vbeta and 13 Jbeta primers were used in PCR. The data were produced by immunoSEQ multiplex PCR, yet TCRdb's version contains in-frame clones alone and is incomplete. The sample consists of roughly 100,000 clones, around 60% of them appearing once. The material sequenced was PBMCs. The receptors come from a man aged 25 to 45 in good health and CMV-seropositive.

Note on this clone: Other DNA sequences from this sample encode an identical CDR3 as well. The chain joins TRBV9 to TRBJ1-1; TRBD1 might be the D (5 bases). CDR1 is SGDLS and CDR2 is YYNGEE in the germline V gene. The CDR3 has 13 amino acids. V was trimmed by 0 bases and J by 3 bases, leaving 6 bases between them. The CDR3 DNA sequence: TGTGCCAGCAGCGTAGCAGGGTACACTGAAGCTTTCTTT. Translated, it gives CASSVAGYTEAFF.

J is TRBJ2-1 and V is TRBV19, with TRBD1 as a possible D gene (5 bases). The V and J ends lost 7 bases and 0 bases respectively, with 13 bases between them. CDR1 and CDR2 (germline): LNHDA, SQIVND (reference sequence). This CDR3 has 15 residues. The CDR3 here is CASTPGFSSYNEQFF. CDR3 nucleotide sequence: TGTGCCAGTACCCCAGGGTTTAGCTCCTACAATGAGCAGTTCTTC.

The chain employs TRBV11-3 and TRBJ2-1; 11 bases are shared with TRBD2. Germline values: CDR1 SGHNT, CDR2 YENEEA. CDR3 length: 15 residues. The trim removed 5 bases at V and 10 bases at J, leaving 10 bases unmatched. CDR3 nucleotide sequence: TGTGCCAGCAGCCCGCTAGCGGGGGGTGACTCCGAGCAGTTCTTC. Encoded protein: CASSPLAGGDSEQFF.